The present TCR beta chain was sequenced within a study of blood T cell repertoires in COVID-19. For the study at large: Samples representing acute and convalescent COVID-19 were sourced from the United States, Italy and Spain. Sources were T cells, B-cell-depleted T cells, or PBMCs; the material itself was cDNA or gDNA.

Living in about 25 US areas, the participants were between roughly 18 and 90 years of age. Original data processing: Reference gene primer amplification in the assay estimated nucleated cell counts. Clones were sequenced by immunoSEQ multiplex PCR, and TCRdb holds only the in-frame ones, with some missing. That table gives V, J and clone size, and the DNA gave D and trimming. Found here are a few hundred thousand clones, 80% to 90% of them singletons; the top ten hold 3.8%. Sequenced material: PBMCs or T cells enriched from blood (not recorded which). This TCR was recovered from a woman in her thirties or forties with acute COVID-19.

The CDR3 region is CASSPLGGAGYGYTF. CDR3 DNA: TGTGCCAGCAGCCCCCTCGGAGGGGCGGGCTATGGCTACACCTTC. V and J are TRBV5-8 and TRBJ1-2; tentatively, D is TRBD1 (5 bases). This CDR3 has 15 amino acids. The germline V gene encodes CDR1 SGHTS and CDR2 YDEGEE. Deletions cut 4 bases from V and 4 bases from J, with 17 bases between.